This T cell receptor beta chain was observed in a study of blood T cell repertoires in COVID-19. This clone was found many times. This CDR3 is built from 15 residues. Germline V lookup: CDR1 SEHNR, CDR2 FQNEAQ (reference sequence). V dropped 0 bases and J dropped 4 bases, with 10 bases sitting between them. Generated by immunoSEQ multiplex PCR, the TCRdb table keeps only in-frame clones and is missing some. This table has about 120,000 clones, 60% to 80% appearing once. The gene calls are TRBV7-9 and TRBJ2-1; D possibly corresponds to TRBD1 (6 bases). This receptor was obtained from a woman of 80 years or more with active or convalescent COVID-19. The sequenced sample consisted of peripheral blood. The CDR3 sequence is CASSLAQGGYNEQFF. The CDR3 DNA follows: TGTGCCAGCAGCTTAGCGCAAGGGGGTTACAATGAGCAGTTCTTC.